This T cell receptor (beta chain) was identified during a study of shared clonotypes between healthy human individuals. CDR1 LNHDA and CDR2 SQIVND come from the germline V gene (reference sequence). The CDR3 totals 12 residues. V was shortened by 2 bases and J by 2 bases, with 3 bases between the two germline ends. Points on this clone: Its specificity is unknown.

Sequencing was performed with immunoSEQ multiplex PCR; in TCRdb, only in-frame clones are kept and a portion is missing. The table has about 610,000 clones, around 97% seen once; the top ten hold about 0.06%. Study-wide points: Specimens sampled were limited to blood, with tissue repertoires likely differing.

This sequence originates from a woman in her 30s in good health. The V and J genes are TRBV19 and TRBJ2-5, with D uncertain. The sequenced sample consisted of naive CD4+ T cells sorted from blood. Stated subset: CD45RA+ positively selected. The CDR3 DNA follows: TGTGCCAGTAGTATACGGCAAGAGACCCAGTACTTC. This sequence encodes CASSIRQETQYF.